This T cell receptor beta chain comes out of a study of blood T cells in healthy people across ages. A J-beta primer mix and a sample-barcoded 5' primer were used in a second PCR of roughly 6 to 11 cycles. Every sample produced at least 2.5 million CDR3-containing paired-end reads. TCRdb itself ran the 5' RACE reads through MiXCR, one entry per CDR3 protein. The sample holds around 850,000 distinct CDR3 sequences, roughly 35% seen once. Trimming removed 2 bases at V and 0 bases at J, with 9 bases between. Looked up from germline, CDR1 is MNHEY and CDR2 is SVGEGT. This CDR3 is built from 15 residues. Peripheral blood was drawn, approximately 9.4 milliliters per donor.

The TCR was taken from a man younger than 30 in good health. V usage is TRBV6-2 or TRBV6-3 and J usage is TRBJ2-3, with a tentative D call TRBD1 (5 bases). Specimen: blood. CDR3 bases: TGTGCCAGCAGTTACCCAGGGATTAGCACAGATACGCAGTATTTT. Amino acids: CASSYPGISTDTQYF.